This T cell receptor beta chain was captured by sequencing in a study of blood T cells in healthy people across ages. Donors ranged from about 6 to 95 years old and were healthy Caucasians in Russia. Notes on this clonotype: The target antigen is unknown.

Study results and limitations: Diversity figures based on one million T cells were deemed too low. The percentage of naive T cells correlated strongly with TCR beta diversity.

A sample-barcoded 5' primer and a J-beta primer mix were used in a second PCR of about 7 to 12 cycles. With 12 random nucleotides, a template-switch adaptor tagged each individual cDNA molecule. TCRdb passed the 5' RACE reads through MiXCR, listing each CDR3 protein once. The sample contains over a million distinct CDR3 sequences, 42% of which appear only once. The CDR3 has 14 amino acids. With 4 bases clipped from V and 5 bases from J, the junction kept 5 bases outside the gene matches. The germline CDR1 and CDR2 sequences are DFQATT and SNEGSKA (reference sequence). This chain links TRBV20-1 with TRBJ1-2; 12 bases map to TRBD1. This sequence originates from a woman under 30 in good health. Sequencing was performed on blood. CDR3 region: CSATRDRGLYGYTF. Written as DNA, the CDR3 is TGCAGTGCTACGAGGGACAGGGGGCTGTATGGCTACACCTTC.